These 8 T cell receptor beta chains originate from one sample sequenced in a study of T cell repertoires in cytomegalovirus infection. TCRdb fed the reads into MiXCR, producing one record per CDR3 protein. This table holds approximately 110,000 distinct CDR3 sequences, around 32% found once. Antigens for these TCRs are unknown. Sequenced material: CD8+ T cells from cultured PBMCs, taken from culture after CMV antigen stimulation. The receptors originated from a human donor in good health (CMV status not recorded). Some clones in this sample may be carry-over from other donors' samples.

This chain joins TRBV19 and TRBJ1-1; no reliable D call. CDR1 is LNHDA and CDR2 is SQIVND in the germline V gene (reference sequence). The CDR3 totals 14 residues. Trimming took off 3 bases at V and 3 bases at J, with 11 bases between the two ends. The CDR3 coding sequence is TGTGCCAGTAGTATGGGCACCTTTGACACTGAAGCTTTCTTT. It yields the protein CASSMGTFDTEAFF. Full variable domain (remainder filled in from reference TRBV19 and TRBJ1-1): DGGITQSPKYLFRKEGQNVTLSCEQNLNHDAMYWYRQDPGQGLRLIYYSQIVNDFQKGDIAEGYSVSREKKESFPLTVTSAQKNPTAFYLCASSMGTFDTEAFFGQGTRLTVV.

The sample holds a few counts of this clonotype. The missing conserved phenylalanine or tryptophan at the end of this CDR3 makes a read error likely. No DNA is shown, since the ends of the CDR3 on it are uncertain; the CDR3 is the one TCRdb lists. The CDR3 is CATSDLQRL. This chain joins TRBV24-1 and TRBJ2-7. Germline V gene sequence: CDR1 KGHDR, CDR2 SFDVKD. The CDR3 contains 9 residues when both ends are counted.

The rearrangement links TRBV7-2 to TRBJ1-1; D uncertain. With 1 base removed from V and 10 bases from J, the gap between germline ends came to 22 bases. Germline V gives CDR1 SGHTA, CDR2 FQGNSA. This CDR3 has 16 amino acids. The CDR3 bases are TGTGCCAGCAGCTTAGTGGGCCCAGAGGGTAATCCGAGAGCTTTCTTT. Translation gives CASSLVGPEGNPRAFF.

This rearrangement joins TRBV19 to TRBJ2-1, with 8 bases matching TRBD2. The CDR3 is 18 amino acids. Losses at the gene ends were 1 base for V and 0 bases for J; bases not matched to a gene: 8. The germline V gene encodes CDR1 LNHDA and CDR2 SQIVND (reference sequence). CDR3 in DNA: TGTGCCAGTAGTATAGCCCCCCTAGCGGGCGGCTCCTACAATGAGCAGTTCTTC. Translating it yields CASSIAPLAGGSYNEQFF.

Ten or more counts support this clonotype. This chain uses TRBV12-3 or TRBV12-4 with TRBJ2-2; no reliable D call. The CDR3 spans 13 residues. V lost 3 bases and J 3 bases, leaving 5 bases between the germline ends. The CDR3 protein is CASSFRDTGELFF. CDR3 sequence (DNA): TGTGCCAGCAGTTTTCGGGACACCGGGGAGCTGTTTTTT.

The chain links TRBV4-2 to TRBJ2-1; 11 bases align to TRBD2. CDR1 is LGHNA and CDR2 is YNFKEQ in the germline V gene. The V segment lost 0 bases and the J segment 9 bases; nucleotides outside the gene matches: 16. The CDR3 is 19 residues long. The CDR3 DNA sequence: TGTGCCAGCAGCCAAGACCCTCTTAGCGGGAGGGCCCCGGGGGCTGAGCAGTTCTTC. Encoded protein: CASSQDPLSGRAPGAEQFF.

This clonotype was observed at least ten times. The chain links TRBV12-3 or TRBV12-4 to TRBJ1-1; a weak D match, TRBD1 (5 bases). This CDR3 is 14 amino acids long. The V end was cut by 3 bases, the J end by 0 bases, with 8 bases between. The chain's CDR3 is CASSLGGLNTEAFF. Here the CDR3 DNA reads TGTGCCAGCAGTTTGGGGGGTTTGAACACTGAAGCTTTCTTT.

The chain uses TRBV24-1 and TRBJ2-3; D might be TRBD2 (5 bases). The V gene's germline CDR1 is KGHDR and CDR2 SFDVKD. The V end lost 5 bases, the J end lost 3 bases, and 14 bases lay between the germline ends. CDR3 length equals 15 residues. CDR3 bases: TGTGCCACCAGTGTGGGGAACCGGGGAACAGATACGCAGTATTTT. Protein product: CATSVGNRGTDTQYF.